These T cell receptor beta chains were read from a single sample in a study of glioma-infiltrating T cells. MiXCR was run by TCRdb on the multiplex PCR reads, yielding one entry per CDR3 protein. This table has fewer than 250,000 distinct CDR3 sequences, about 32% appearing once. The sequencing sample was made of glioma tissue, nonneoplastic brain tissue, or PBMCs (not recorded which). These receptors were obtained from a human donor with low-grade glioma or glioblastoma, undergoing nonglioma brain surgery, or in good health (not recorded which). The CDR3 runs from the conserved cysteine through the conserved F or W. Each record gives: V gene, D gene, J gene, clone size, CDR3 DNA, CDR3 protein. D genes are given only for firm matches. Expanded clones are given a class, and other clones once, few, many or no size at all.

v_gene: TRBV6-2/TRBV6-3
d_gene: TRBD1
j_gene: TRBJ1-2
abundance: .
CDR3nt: TGTGCCAGCAGAGCGACAGGGGGCCTAAAAGGTGGATACACCTTC
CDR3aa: CASRATGGLKGGYTF

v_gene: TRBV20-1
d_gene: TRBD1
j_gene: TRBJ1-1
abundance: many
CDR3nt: TGCAGTGCTCCACCAGGGGGCACTGAAGCTTTCTTT
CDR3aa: CSAPPGGTEAFF

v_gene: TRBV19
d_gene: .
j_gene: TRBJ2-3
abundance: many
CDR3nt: TGTGCCAGTAGTATAGATGGCGTCCCCACAGATACGCAGTATTTT
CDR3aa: CASSIDGVPTDTQYF

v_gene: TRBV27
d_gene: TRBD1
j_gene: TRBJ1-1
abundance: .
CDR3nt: TGTGTTAGCACCAAGAGGGGGTGGCAGGGGGCTAGGGAGGACACTGAAGCTTTCTTT
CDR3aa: CVSTKRGWQGAREDTEAFF

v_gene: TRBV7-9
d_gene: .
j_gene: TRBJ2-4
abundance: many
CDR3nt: TGTGCCAGCAGCTTATCAGCAGGTGTAGCCAAAAACATTCAGTACTTC
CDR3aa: CASSLSAGVAKNIQYF

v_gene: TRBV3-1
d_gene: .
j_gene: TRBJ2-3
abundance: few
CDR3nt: TGTGCCAGCAGCCAAGCCCCCGTGGGGGAAGATACGCAGTATTTT
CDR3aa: CASSQAPVGEDTQYF

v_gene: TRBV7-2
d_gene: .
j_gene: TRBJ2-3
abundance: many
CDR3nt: TGTGCCAGCAGCCATCTCCAGACCCAGGGGTCCCTCACAGATACGCAGTATTTT
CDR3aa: CASSHLQTQGSLTDTQYF

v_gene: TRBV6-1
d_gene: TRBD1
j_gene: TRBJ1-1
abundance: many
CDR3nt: TGTGCCAGCAGGACGACAGGGACGAACACTGAAGCTTTCTTT
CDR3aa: CASRTTGTNTEAFF

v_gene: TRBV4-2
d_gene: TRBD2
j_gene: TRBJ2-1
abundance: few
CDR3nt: TGTGCCAGCAGCCAAGGAGGGACTAGCGGGAGCTCCTACAATGAGCAGTTCTTC
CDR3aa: CASSQGGTSGSSYNEQFF

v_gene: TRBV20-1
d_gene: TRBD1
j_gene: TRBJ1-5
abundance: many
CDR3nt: TGCAGTGCTTTGCCAGACTTCCGGGACAGGAGCAATCAGCCCCAGCATTTT
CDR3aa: CSALPDFRDRSNQPQHF

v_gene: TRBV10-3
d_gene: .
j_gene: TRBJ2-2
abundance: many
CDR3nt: TGTGCCATCAGTTCCGGGGAGCTGTTTTTT
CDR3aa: CAISSGELFF

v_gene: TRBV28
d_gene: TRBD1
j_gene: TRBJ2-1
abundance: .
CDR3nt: TGTGCCAGCAGTACATACAGGGGATTTAGCCTCTCCAATAAGCAGTTCTTC
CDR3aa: CASSTYRGFSLSNKQFF

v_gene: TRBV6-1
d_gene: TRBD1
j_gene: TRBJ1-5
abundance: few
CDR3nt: TGTGCCAGCAGCCAAGGGGCGACAGGGGGCACTCAGCCCCAGCATTTT
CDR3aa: CASSQGATGGTQPQHF

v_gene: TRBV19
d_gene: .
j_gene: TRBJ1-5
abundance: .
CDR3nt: TGTGCCAGTAGTATAGGTTTCAATCAGCCCCAGCATTTT
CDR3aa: CASSIGFNQPQHF

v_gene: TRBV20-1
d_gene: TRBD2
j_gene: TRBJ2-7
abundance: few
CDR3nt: TGCAGTGCTAGAGGGGTCTCTAGCGGGAGGGCCTACGTGCAGTACTTC
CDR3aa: CSARGVSSGRAYVQYF

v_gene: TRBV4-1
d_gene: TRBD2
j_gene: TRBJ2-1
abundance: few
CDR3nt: TGCGCCAGCAGCCAAGCGGGGACTAGCGGGAGGATGATGTACAATGAGCAGTTCTTC
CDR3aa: CASSQAGTSGRMMYNEQFF

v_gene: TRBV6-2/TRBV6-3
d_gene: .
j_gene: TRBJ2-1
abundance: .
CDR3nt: TGTGCCAGCACATCCTACAATGAGAAGTTCTTC
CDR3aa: CASTSYNEKFF

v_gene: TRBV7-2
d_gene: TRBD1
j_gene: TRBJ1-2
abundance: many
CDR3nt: TGTGCCAGCAGCTTACTTGGGACAGGGGGCGCATCTGGCTACACCTTC
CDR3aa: CASSLLGTGGASGYTF

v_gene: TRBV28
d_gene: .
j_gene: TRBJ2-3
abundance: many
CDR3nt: TGTGCCAGCAGTCGATATTTGAGTAGCGTGAGGGGAGATACGCAGTATTTT
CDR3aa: CASSRYLSSVRGDTQYF

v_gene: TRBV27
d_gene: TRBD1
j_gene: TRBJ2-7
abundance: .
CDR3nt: TGTGCCAGCAATGCCCCCGGGACAGGGTACAATGAGCAGTACTTC
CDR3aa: CASNAPGTGYNEQYF

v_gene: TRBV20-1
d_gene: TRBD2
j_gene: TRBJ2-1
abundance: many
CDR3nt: TGCAGTGCTCCGAGATACGGTAGCGGGAGGGGGGGCAATGAGCAGTTCTTC
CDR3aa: CSAPRYGSGRGGNEQFF

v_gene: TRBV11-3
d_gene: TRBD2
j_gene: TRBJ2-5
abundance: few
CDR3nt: TGTGCCAGCAGCCCCGGGACTAGCGGGGGTAGGAAGACCCAGTACTTC
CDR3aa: CASSPGTSGGRKTQYF

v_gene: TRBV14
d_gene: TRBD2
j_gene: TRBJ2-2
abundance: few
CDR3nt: TGTGCCAGCAGCCAGACTAGCCCAATTAACACCGGGGAGCTGTTTTTT
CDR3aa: CASSQTSPINTGELFF

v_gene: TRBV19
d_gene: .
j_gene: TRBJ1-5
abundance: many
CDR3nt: TGTGCCACCCACAGCGATAGCAATCAGCCCCAGCATTTT
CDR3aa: CATHSDSNQPQHF

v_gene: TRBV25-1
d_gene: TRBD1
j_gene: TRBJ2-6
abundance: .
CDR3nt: TGTGCCAGCAGTGAGTCCGGACAGGGGGGGACTGGGGCCAACGTCCTGACTTTC
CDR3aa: CASSESGQGGTGANVLTF

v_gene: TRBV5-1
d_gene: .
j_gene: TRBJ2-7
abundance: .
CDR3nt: TGCGCCAGCAGCTTTGAGACAGGAGCCTACGAGCAGTACTTC
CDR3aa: CASSFETGAYEQYF